This TCR beta chain was retrieved from a study of T cell responses to AZD1222 COVID-19 vaccine. The study's findings and limits: Seropositive at baseline were only a handful of AZD1222 recipients. Close to half of all spike-specific TCRs reportedly target regions of the variants that are unmutated. CD4 TCRs linked to vaccination spanned spike, dominating at 160-218 and 743-854.

Using immunoSEQ multiplex PCR, the repertoire was profiled, and TCRdb retains in-frame clones only, with some absent. This table holds 150,000 to 200,000 clones, around nine tenths found once. A word on this clone: No antigen is known for it.

Germline assignment: CDR1 LNHDA and CDR2 SQIVND (reference sequence). This CDR3 has 13 residues. J lost 6 bases, V lost 3 bases, and 0 bases had no gene match. The TCR was taken from an adult who received the AZD1222 COVID-19 vaccine. The gene calls are TRBV19 and TRBJ1-2; TRBD1 matches at 11 bases. Sequenced here: peripheral blood, sampled 28 days after the second AZD1222 dose. CDR3 in amino acids: CASSMGQGDGYTF. In nucleotides, the CDR3 is TGTGCCAGTAGTATGGGACAGGGGGATGGCTACACCTTC.